Listed here is a single TCR beta chain. A clone one base away is much larger, so this may be a read error. The CDR3 spans 17 residues. The germline V gene encodes CDR1 SEHNR and CDR2 FQNEAQ (reference sequence). Trimming removed 4 bases from V and 4 bases from J, with 22 bases in between. TCRdb used MiXCR to reprocess the reads, holding one entry per CDR3 protein. The table lists roughly 230,000 distinct CDR3 sequences, less than 35% of them singletons. This sample stems from a study of kidney transplant recipient with SARS-CoV-2 infection. This material consisted of a blood sample, taken at baseline and on day 111 from a kidney transplant recipient. This sequence was found in a male patient between 25 and 40 years old who had COVID-19 and was a kidney transplant recipient. Some T cells may have come from the graft donor. The chain has TRBV7-9 and TRBJ1-2; no clear D. CDR3 nucleotides: TGTGCCAGCAGCTACGGCGTATACCATGGAAAGACCTATGGCTACACCTTC. It translates to CASSYGVYHGKTYGYTF.